The 23 T cell receptor beta chains below come from one sample, sequenced in a study of T cell responses to AZD1222 COVID-19 vaccine. Produced via immunoSEQ multiplex PCR; TCRdb's table is partial and in-frame only. The sample shows some 140,000 clones, around nine tenths of them seen only once. This material consisted of peripheral blood, taken on day 0 of AZD1222 vaccination. These TCRs come from an adult in good health.

There are a few counts of this clone. The rearrangement links TRBV27 to TRBJ2-6; no firm D call. Trimming removed 7 bases at V and 2 bases at J, with 12 bases between. The CDR3 contains 15 residues. Germline values: CDR1 MNHEY, CDR2 SMNVEV (reference sequence). CDR3 DNA sequence: TGTGCCAGCAAAGAAAGGGTGACTGGGGCCAACGTCCTGACTTTC. As protein: CASKERVTGANVLTF.

V gene TRBV19 combines with J gene TRBJ1-2; a possible D gene is TRBD1 (5 bases). CDR1 is LNHDA and CDR2 is SQIVND in the germline V gene (reference sequence). The CDR3 loop spans 15 amino acids. V was shortened by 6 bases and J by 4 bases, with 18 bases between the two germline ends. In nucleotides, the CDR3 is TGTGCCAGTAGGACAACCGGGACGGCGCTCTATGGCTACACCTTC. As protein: CASRTTGTALYGYTF.

The CDR3 region is CASTGFVDSYYGYTF. The CDR3 DNA sequence: TGTGCCAGCACTGGATTTGTGGATTCCTACTATGGCTACACCTTC. The chain is built from TRBV6-5 and TRBJ1-2, with D unresolved. Per the germline V gene, CDR1 is MNHEY and CDR2 is SVGAGI. This CDR3 is built from 15 residues. Trimming stripped 7 bases from V and 3 bases from J, with 18 bases between.

A word on this clone: The sample carries other DNA sequences with the same CDR3. The DNA of the CDR3 is TGTGCCAGCAGCCAAGATTCGTACGAGCAGTACTTC. This codes for CASSQDSYEQYF. The chain couples TRBV14 to TRBJ2-7; D ambiguous. V lost 0 bases, J lost 4 bases, and 4 bases lay in between. This CDR3 has 12 residues. Looked up from germline, CDR1 is SGHDN and CDR2 is FVKESK.

J is TRBJ2-7 and V is TRBV6-2 or TRBV6-3, with D unresolved. Germline CDR1 is MNHEY and CDR2 is SVGEGT. Trimming took 5 bases from V and 5 from J, leaving 10 bases between them. The CDR3 spans 12 residues. The CDR3 protein is CASSPRGNEQYF. The CDR3, as DNA: TGTGCCAGCAGTCCCCGTGGGAACGAGCAGTACTTC.

This clone showed up just a few times. In DNA form, the CDR3 reads TGTGCCAGTAGTATAGGGCCAGGCGCTAACTATGGCTACACCTTC. This sequence encodes CASSIGPGANYGYTF. The rearrangement joins TRBV19 to TRBJ1-2, with D unclear. Germline CDR1 LNHDA, CDR2 SQIVND (reference sequence). V gave up 1 base and J gave up 0 bases, with 9 bases separating them. CDR3 size: 15 residues.

This chain uses TRBV19 with TRBJ2-7; 9 bases line up with TRBD2. Germline CDR1 is LNHDA and CDR2 is SQIVND (reference sequence). CDR3 length equals 15 residues. V was pared by 10 bases and J by 1 base, with 11 bases of the junction left unmatched. CDR3 region: CAISPGLAPSYEQYF. CDR3 nucleotide sequence: TGTGCCATCAGTCCTGGACTAGCGCCGTCCTACGAGCAGTACTTC.

The chain joins TRBV9 to TRBJ2-2, with 8 bases identical to TRBD2. V dropped 0 bases and J dropped 1; count of bases not matched to a gene: 5. Per the germline V gene, CDR1 is SGDLS and CDR2 is YYNGEE. The length of the CDR3 is 17 residues. For the CDR3, the DNA is TGTGCCAGCAGCGTAGCGGGGGGGGCAGGGAACACCGGGGAGCTGTTTTTT. Its protein is CASSVAGGAGNTGELFF.

The J gene is TRBJ1-2, the V gene TRBV7-9, with 7 positions matching TRBD1. V was clipped by 5 bases and J by 6 bases; unmatched bases: 9. The CDR3 runs 14 residues. Germline CDR1 reads SEHNR; CDR2 reads FQNEAQ (reference sequence). CDR3 residues: CASSATTGVDGYTF. CDR3 bases: TGTGCCAGCAGCGCGACTACAGGGGTAGATGGCTACACCTTC.

V is TRBV2 and J is TRBJ1-5; D possibly corresponds to TRBD1 (6 bases). CDR3 length: 14 residues. The V and J ends lost 6 bases and 3 bases respectively, with 12 bases between them. From germline, CDR1 is SNHLY and CDR2 FYNNEI. The CDR3 is CASRDGGVNQPQHF. Written as DNA, the CDR3 is TGTGCCAGCAGGGACGGGGGCGTCAATCAGCCCCAGCATTTT.

The chain has TRBV4-3 and TRBJ1-2; the D is unclear. With 0 bases removed from V and 2 bases from J, the gap between germline ends came to 10 bases. The CDR3 consists of 15 residues. Germline V lookup: CDR1 LGHNA, CDR2 YSLEER. The CDR3 DNA reads as TGCGCCAGCAGCCAAGAACCCGACGGAAACTATGGCTACACCTTC. It specifies CASSQEPDGNYGYTF.

This clone was picked up one time. The chain couples TRBV19 to TRBJ2-7; 8 positions match TRBD1. V gave up 6 bases and J gave up 4 bases; unmatched junction bases: 5. Germline V gene data show CDR1 as LNHDA and CDR2 as SQIVND (reference sequence). The CDR3 has 13 amino acids. In DNA form, the CDR3 reads TGTGCCAGTAGCCTCAGGGGGCGGTACGAGCAGTACTTC. This sequence encodes CASSLRGRYEQYF.

The chain joins TRBV28 to TRBJ2-3; TRBD2 matches 8 bases. Germline trimming cut 4 bases from V and 8 bases from J; bases unmatched to any gene: 11. This CDR3 is built from 15 residues. The germline CDR1 and CDR2 sequences are MDHEN and SYDVKM. In DNA, the CDR3 is TGTGCCAGCAGTTCTAGCGGGCCGCGTTCGCCTACGCAGTATTTT. Protein product: CASSSSGPRSPTQYF.

This chain connects TRBV9 to TRBJ2-7, with a tentative D call TRBD2 (6 bases). The CDR3 spans 17 residues. Germline CDR1 SGDLS, CDR2 YYNGEE. V was cut by 4 bases and J by 1 base, with 21 bases left in between. In DNA, the CDR3 is TGTGCCAGCAGCTCCGCACAAATGGGGGGTGGTTCCTACGAGCAGTACTTC. This encodes CASSSAQMGGGSYEQYF.

This clone appeared a single time. J is TRBJ1-1 and V is TRBV19; D is possibly TRBD1 (5 bases). Deletions cut 6 bases from V and 5 bases from J, with 10 bases between. This CDR3 has 12 residues. Germline CDR1 and CDR2: LNHDA and SQIVND (reference sequence). The CDR3 bases are TGTGCCAGTAGGAGGGGCGGAACTGAAGCTTTCTTT. Translation: CASRRGGTEAFF.

The chain uses TRBV5-4 and TRBJ2-6; D might be TRBD1 or TRBD2, each matching 5 bases. Germline-derived CDR1 and CDR2 are SGHNT and YYREEE (reference sequence). With 2 bases removed from V and 0 bases from J, the gap between germline ends came to 15 bases. The CDR3 extends over 18 amino acids. The CDR3 region is CASSFSQGVRSGANVLTF. In DNA form, the CDR3 reads TGTGCCAGCAGCTTCTCTCAGGGAGTCCGCTCTGGGGCCAACGTCCTGACTTTC.

The J gene is TRBJ1-2, the V gene TRBV11-2; maybe TRBD1 (6 bases). The V end lost 1 base, the J end lost 6 bases, and 9 bases lay between the germline ends. The CDR3 spans 13 residues. Germline V gives CDR1 SGHAT, CDR2 FQNNGV. The CDR3 is CASSLVQGNGYTF. In DNA form, the CDR3 reads TGTGCCAGCAGCTTAGTACAGGGCAATGGCTACACCTTC. The whole variable domain, remainder taken from reference TRBV11-2 and TRBJ1-2, is EAGVAQSPRYKIIEKRQSVAFWCNPISGHATLYWYQQILGQGPKLLIQFQNNGVVDDSQLPKDRFSAERLKGVDSTLKIQPAKLEDSAVYLCASSLVQGNGYTFGSGTRLTVV.

A single count supports this clone. V gene TRBV4-2 combines with J gene TRBJ2-6; 12 nucleotides align to TRBD1. Germline CDR1 and CDR2: LGHNA and YNFKEQ. The CDR3 runs 17 residues. With 5 bases clipped from V and 1 base from J, the junction kept 3 bases outside the gene matches. CDR3 loop: CASSSGQGASGANVLTF. CDR3 sequence (DNA): TGTGCCAGCAGCTCGGGACAGGGGGCTTCTGGGGCCAACGTCCTGACTTTC.

This clone occurred many times. The chain has TRBV28 and TRBJ1-2; 7 positions agree with TRBD1. The germline CDR1 and CDR2 sequences are MDHEN and SYDVKM. Trimming removed 6 bases from V and 4 bases from J; junction bases left unmatched: 8. The CDR3 is 14 amino acids. In nucleotides, the CDR3 is TGTGCCAGCAGGATTAGGGGGCAGGGCTATGGCTACACCTTC. Amino acid sequence: CASRIRGQGYGYTF.

The rearrangement uses TRBV30 and TRBJ1-4; no clear D gene. The CDR3 is 14 amino acids. The V gene's germline CDR1 is GTSNPN and CDR2 SVGIG (reference sequence). The V and J ends lost 1 base and 8 bases respectively, with 14 bases between them. The CDR3 DNA reads as TGTGCCTGGAGTGATAAGGGCAGGCGGGAAAAACTGTTTTTT. Amino acids: CAWSDKGRREKLFF.

The V gene is TRBV6-5, the J gene TRBJ1-4; unclear D gene. The V end was cut by 0 bases, the J end by 14 bases, with 13 bases between. Germline V gene lookup returns CDR1 MNHEY and CDR2 SVGAGI. The CDR3 is 13 residues long. The CDR3 sequence: CASSYSQDSRLFF. CDR3 coding DNA: TGTGCCAGCAGTTACTCTCAGGACTCACGTCTGTTTTTT.

This chain connects TRBV5-1 to TRBJ2-3; TRBD1 is a possible D gene (5 bases). Germline assignment: CDR1 SGHRS and CDR2 YFSETQ. Trimming removed 4 bases from V and 8 bases from J, with 11 bases in between. This CDR3 region has 12 residues. DNA for the CDR3: TGCGCCAGCAGCCAGATTAGGGGTACGCAGTATTTT. Translating gives CASSQIRGTQYF.

The chain recombines TRBV2 with TRBJ2-7; 11 bases are a match to TRBD2. Germline trimming cut 4 bases from V and 2 bases from J; bases unmatched to any gene: 10. The CDR3 contains 17 residues. CDR1 and CDR2 (germline): SNHLY, FYNNEI. The CDR3, as DNA: TGTGCCAGCAGTGTACTGCTAGCGGGAGGTTCCCCCTACGAGCAGTACTTC. It yields the protein CASSVLLAGGSPYEQYF.